This is a list of T cell receptor beta chains from one sample in a study of CXCR3-negative and CXCR3-positive naive CD8 T cells. TCRdb processed the 5' RACE reads again and assigns one entry to each CDR3 protein, with no DNA. The sample has under 85,000 distinct CDR3 sequences, and its top ten clones hold about 1.5%. The sample comprised naive CXCR3- CD8+ T cells from blood. All receptors come from a human donor in good health. Some clones in this sample may be carry-over from other donors' samples. CDR3s include the opening cysteine and the closing phenylalanine or tryptophan.

j_call | v_call | cdr3_aa
TRBJ2-1 | TRBV5-5 | CASSFGPGLDNEQFF
TRBJ2-1 | TRBV18 | CASSPDRVPYNEQFF
TRBJ2-2 | TRBV20-1 | CSARDPWRENTGELFF
TRBJ1-1 | TRBV28 | CASSLGGSTEAFF
TRBJ2-2 | TRBV2 | CASSEVSGGALTGELFF
TRBJ1-5 | TRBV4-1 | CASSQDNRPNQPQHF
TRBJ2-1 | TRBV29-1 | CSVVGYRSYNEQFF
TRBJ2-3 | TRBV3-1 | CASGEGSNADTQYF
TRBJ2-1 | TRBV12-3/TRBV12-4 | CASSLVWTSGSNEQFF
TRBJ2-2 | TRBV29-1 | CSVVGYSGELFF
TRBJ1-4 | TRBV29-1 | CSTDRGLPNEKLFF
TRBJ1-5 | TRBV14 | CASSQVQGQPQHF
TRBJ1-3 | TRBV7-3 | CASSFGPGRGNTIYF
TRBJ1-5 | TRBV7-2 | CASSLGDGNQPQHF
TRBJ2-5 | TRBV11-3 | CAIYKQGSYEETQYF
TRBJ2-1 | TRBV3-1 | CASSHAQGIRSYNEQFF
TRBJ1-1 | TRBV5-5 | CASSLWTGNTEAFF
TRBJ2-7 | TRBV20-1 | CSAPLKGTSGTEQYF
TRBJ2-1 | TRBV5-6 | CASSAGTGWGLAYNEQFF
TRBJ2-1 | TRBV5-1 | CASSFLGYPGQGKNEQFF
TRBJ2-7 | TRBV20-1 | CSARDYRQSYEQYF
TRBJ2-7 | TRBV12-3/TRBV12-4 | CATSKAYNSYEQYF
TRBJ2-1 | TRBV29-1 | CSVETSGGATGEQFF
TRBJ1-6 | TRBV5-1 | CASSFLSGQKNSPLHF
TRBJ2-7 | TRBV29-1 | CSAEVPTSYEQYF
TRBJ2-7 | TRBV7-9 | CASSRPASSYEQYF
TRBJ2-1 | TRBV7-9 | CASRSGQGYNEQFF
TRBJ2-7 | TRBV20-1 | CSASKLGVGSSYEQYF
TRBJ2-2 | TRBV29-1 | CSVLPEGGSGELFF
TRBJ2-7 | TRBV5-1 | CASGATWAEQYF
TRBJ2-3 | TRBV13 | CASSIHSLDTQYF
TRBJ1-1 | TRBV7-9 | CASSLGAPLEAFF
TRBJ2-7 | TRBV20-1 | CSARVLAEYEQYF
TRBJ2-7 | TRBV29-1 | CSASPSGRANEQYF
TRBJ2-2 | TRBV2 | CASNLGVFPGELFF
TRBJ2-7 | TRBV29-1 | CSVELESGSYYEQYF
TRBJ1-6 | TRBV19 | CASNPGQGNSPLHF
TRBJ2-7 | TRBV19 | CASSKQGAPYEQYF
TRBJ1-1 | TRBV7-9 | CASSLLGALNTEAFF
TRBJ2-1 | TRBV7-3 | CASSSAGANEQFF
TRBJ2-1 | TRBV29-1 | CSVALAGRNEQFF
TRBJ2-7 | TRBV28 | CASRRGYEQYF
TRBJ2-1 | TRBV7-3 | CASSPGTSGADNEQFF
TRBJ2-7 | TRBV6-5 | CASSYSGLGYEQYF